The next 31 T cell receptor beta chains were all read from a single sample in a study of cytomegalovirus exposure and HLA in healthy donors. TCRdb's table, derived via immunoSEQ multiplex PCR, lists solely in-frame clones and lacks some. The table has under 300,000 clones, about 86% seen once. Sequencing was carried out using PBMCs. The receptors derive from a woman aged 18-29 years in good health and CMV-seronegative.

This chain connects TRBV7-9 to TRBJ2-7; TRBD1 is a possible D gene (5 bases). CDR3 length: 15 amino acids. Looked up from germline, CDR1 is SEHNR and CDR2 is FQNEAQ (reference sequence). V was cut by 6 bases and J by 7 bases, with 22 bases left in between. For the CDR3, the DNA is TGTGCCAGCAGAGTTCTACAGGCCCCTCCAAGAGAGCAGTACTTC. It is translated as CASRVLQAPPREQYF.

The chain combines TRBV6-1 with TRBJ2-7, with TRBD1 as a possible D gene (6 bases). V was pared by 5 bases and J by 3 bases, with 17 bases between. CDR1 and CDR2 from the germline V gene are MNHNS and SASEGT. This CDR3 comprises 15 residues. The CDR3 reads CASSLEQGNNYEQYF. In nucleotides, the CDR3 is TGTGCCAGCAGTCTAGAACAGGGTAACAACTACGAGCAGTACTTC.

The J gene is TRBJ1-2, the V gene TRBV6-5, with D hard to call. The CDR3 loop spans 14 amino acids. V lost 4 bases and J lost 1, with 10 bases in between. Germline-derived CDR1 and CDR2 are MNHEY and SVGAGI. CDR3 in DNA: TGTGCCAGCAGTTGGTCAGGATTTAACTATGGCTACACCTTC. Protein sequence: CASSWSGFNYGYTF.

The chain carries TRBV5-4 and TRBJ2-3; 9 bases line up with TRBD1. The V gene end was trimmed by 0 bases and the J gene end by 5 bases; junction bases not matched to a gene: 1. The CDR3 contains 14 residues. Germline CDR1 SGHNT, CDR2 YYREEE (reference sequence). Here the CDR3 reads CASSLGTGEDTQYF. CDR3 nucleotides: TGTGCCAGCAGCTTGGGGACAGGGGAAGATACGCAGTATTTT.

The rearrangement uses TRBV5-1 and TRBJ2-1; 9 bases agree with TRBD1. Germline CDR1 reads SGHRS; CDR2 reads YFSETQ. V shed 0 bases and J 9 bases; nucleotides not matched to a gene: 10. The length of the CDR3 is 16 residues. This CDR3 is CASSLGPGQGRGEQFF. The CDR3 DNA sequence: TGCGCCAGCAGCTTGGGGCCGGGACAGGGACGCGGTGAGCAGTTCTTC.

The chain combines TRBV7-2 with TRBJ1-1; D uncertain. CDR1 and CDR2 from the germline V gene are SGHTA and FQGNSA. The ends were cut back, 4 bases at V and 1 base at J, with 10 bases in the middle. The CDR3 length is 14 residues. The CDR3 protein is CASSSHGQNTEAFF. The CDR3 DNA reads TGTGCCAGCAGCTCTCATGGGCAGAACACTGAAGCTTTCTTT. Variable domain in full (rest from reference TRBV7-2 and TRBJ1-1): GAGVSQSPSNKVTEKGKDVELRCDPISGHTALYWYRQSLGQGLEFLIYFQGNSAPDKSGLPSDRFSAERTGGSVSTLTIQRTQQEDSAVYLCASSSHGQNTEAFFGQGTRLTVV.

This clone was counted only a few times. The CDR3 nucleotides read TGTGCTAGTGGTTTGCGAGTAGCGGGAGTGGGTGAGCAGTACTTC. It specifies CASGLRVAGVGEQYF. The V gene is TRBV12-5, the J gene TRBJ2-7; TRBD2 agrees at 9 bases. The CDR3 sequence is 15 residues long. Germline CDR1 LGHNT, CDR2 FRNRAP. The V gene end was trimmed by 2 bases and the J gene end by 7 bases; junction bases not matched to a gene: 9.

The chain uses TRBV5-4 and TRBJ2-7; TRBD2 might be the D (5 bases). This CDR3 has 15 amino acids. V shed 0 bases and J shed 1 base, with 11 bases lying between them. Germline V gene data show CDR1 as SGHNT and CDR2 as YYREEE (reference sequence). The CDR3 spells CASSLEGVQSYEQYF. For the CDR3, the DNA is TGTGCCAGCAGCTTGGAGGGAGTCCAGTCCTACGAGCAGTACTTC.

This chain links TRBV7-9 with TRBJ2-7; maybe TRBD1 (8 bases). V was cut by 6 bases and J by 0 bases, with 18 bases left in between. Germline V gives CDR1 SEHNR, CDR2 FQNEAQ (reference sequence). The CDR3 is 16 amino acids. The CDR3 sequence is CASRTDYRGGSYEQYF. The DNA of the CDR3 is TGTGCCAGCAGAACCGATTACAGGGGGGGCTCCTACGAGCAGTACTTC.

The CDR3 loop reads CASSFSVSVVGNEQFF. The CDR3 region has the DNA TGCGCCAGCAGCTTTTCCGTCTCAGTGGTCGGGAATGAGCAGTTCTTC. The chain employs TRBV5-1 and TRBJ2-1; D remains unclear. Trimming shortened V by 2 bases and J by 7 bases, and 19 bases separated the two germline ends. The CDR3 covers 16 residues. The germline V gene has CDR1 SGHRS and CDR2 YFSETQ.

The V gene is TRBV11-2, the J gene TRBJ2-7; the D gene is possibly TRBD2 (7 bases). The CDR3 spans 15 residues. Germline V lookup: CDR1 SGHAT, CDR2 FQNNGV. Trimming removed 1 base from V and 6 bases from J, with 16 bases in between. CDR3 DNA: TGTGCCAGCAGCTTAGTCAGAGGGGGGGCCACCGAGCAGTACTTC. It codes for CASSLVRGGATEQYF.

The chain links TRBV6-1 to TRBJ1-4; D remains ambiguous. Germline CDR1 and CDR2: MNHNS and SASEGT. The CDR3 consists of 15 residues. Trimming stripped 0 bases from V and 4 bases from J, with 9 bases between. The CDR3 loop is CASSEAGRYNEKLFF. The DNA for the CDR3 is TGTGCCAGCAGTGAAGCGGGCAGGTATAATGAAAAACTGTTTTTT.

This chain connects TRBV7-9 to TRBJ2-7; 15 bases agree with TRBD2. Germline V gives CDR1 SEHNR, CDR2 FQNEAQ (reference sequence). This CDR3 is 18 amino acids long. Trimming cost V 4 bases and J 0 bases; bases outside gene matches: 7. DNA for the CDR3: TGTGCCAGCAGCTCCCGGACTAGCGGGAGGGGGGTCTCCTACGAGCAGTACTTC. As protein: CASSSRTSGRGVSYEQYF. The entire variable domain, with the rest obtained from reference TRBV7-9 and TRBJ2-7, is as follows: DTGVSQNPRHKITKRGQNVTFRCDPISEHNRLYWYRQTLGQGPEFLTYFQNEAQLEKSRLLSDRFSAERPKGSFSTLEIQRTEQGDSAMYLCASSSRTSGRGVSYEQYFGPGTRLTVT.

The gene calls are TRBV27 and TRBJ1-2, with unresolved D. The CDR3 runs 13 residues. CDR1 is MNHEY and CDR2 is SMNVEV in the germline V gene (reference sequence). V was clipped by 2 bases and J by 2 bases, with 6 bases between them. In nucleotides, the CDR3 is TGTGCCAGCAGTTTAACGCGGAACTATGGCTACACCTTC. It translates to CASSLTRNYGYTF.

DNA for the CDR3: TGTGCCTGCAGGGGGCGCGAGACCCAGTACTTC. Protein sequence: CACRGRETQYF. The V call is TRBV30, the J call TRBJ2-5; the match to TRBD1 covers 8 bases. The trim removed 6 bases at V and 5 bases at J, leaving 2 bases unmatched. Looked up from germline, CDR1 is GTSNPN and CDR2 is SVGIG (reference sequence). The CDR3 is 11 residues long.

The chain links TRBV9 to TRBJ2-3; 14 bases are shared with TRBD2. This CDR3 is built from 17 residues. After removal of 2 bases from V and 3 bases from J, the junction contained 5 bases not matched to a gene. The germline V gene has CDR1 SGDLS and CDR2 YYNGEE. The CDR3 protein is CASSVGTSGSKTDTQYF. For the CDR3, the DNA is TGTGCCAGCAGCGTCGGGACTAGCGGGAGCAAAACAGATACGCAGTATTTT.

This chain uses TRBV27 with TRBJ1-2, with TRBD1 identical over 7 bases. Trimming took 0 bases from V and 5 from J; bases not matched to a gene: 9. Germline loops: CDR1 MNHEY, CDR2 SMNVEV (reference sequence). This CDR3 is 16 amino acids long. This CDR3 is CASSLSLEGQPYGYTF. The CDR3, as DNA: TGTGCCAGCAGTTTATCTTTGGAGGGACAGCCTTATGGCTACACCTTC.

The chain combines TRBV5-1 with TRBJ2-1; TRBD1 matches at 8 bases. The germline V gene encodes CDR1 SGHRS and CDR2 YFSETQ. The CDR3 is 15 residues long. Trimming took 4 bases from V and 3 from J; bases not matched to a gene: 6. The CDR3: CASSPGQEFYNEQFF. Written as DNA, the CDR3 is TGCGCCAGCAGCCCGGGACAGGAGTTCTACAATGAGCAGTTCTTC.

The chain carries TRBV2 and TRBJ2-5; 9 nucleotides match TRBD1. The V and J ends lost 6 bases and 14 bases, in that order; junction bases with no gene match: 10. Germline lookup yields CDR1 SNHLY and CDR2 FYNNEI. This CDR3 comprises 12 residues. The CDR3 DNA reads as TGTGCCAGCAGCATTACTGGGACAGGGACCTACTTC. This sequence encodes CASSITGTGTYF.

The chain joins TRBV28 to TRBJ2-5; 8 bases line up with TRBD2. This CDR3 has 16 amino acids. The V gene's germline CDR1 is MDHEN and CDR2 SYDVKM. J lost 3 bases, V lost 5 bases, and 11 bases had no gene match. CDR3 amino acids: CASSHIIFSGKETQYF. CDR3 nucleotides: TGTGCCAGCAGTCACATTATTTTTAGCGGGAAAGAGACCCAGTACTTC. The variable domain in full, with the rest retrieved from reference TRBV28 and TRBJ2-5, is DVKVTQSSRYLVKRTGEKVFLECVQDMDHENMFWYRQDPGLGLRLIYFSYDVKMKEKGDIPEGYSVSREKKERFSLILESASTNQTSMYLCASSHIIFSGKETQYFGPGTRLLVL.

V usage is TRBV2 and J usage is TRBJ2-7, with TRBD1 as a possible D gene (5 bases). V was cut by 7 bases and J by 6 bases, with 25 bases left in between. The germline V gene encodes CDR1 SNHLY and CDR2 FYNNEI. CDR3 length equals 16 residues. The CDR3, as DNA: TGTGCCAGCACCGAAGGTGTCGGCGTCAGGGCATCCGAGCAGTACTTC. Protein product: CASTEGVGVRASEQYF.

This chain links TRBV18 with TRBJ2-7, with 7 nucleotides matching TRBD2. J was trimmed by 0 bases and V by 2 bases; bases with no gene match: 4. CDR1 and CDR2 from the germline V gene are KGHSH and LQKENI. This CDR3 spans 15 amino acids. The CDR3 DNA follows: TGTGCCAGCTCACCAACTGGCGGGAGCTCCTACGAGCAGTACTTC. It yields the protein CASSPTGGSSYEQYF. The full variable domain, in which reference TRBV18 and TRBJ2-7 provide the parts outside the CDR3, is NAGVMQNPRHLVRRRGQEARLRCSPMKGHSHVYWYRQLPEEGLKFMVYLQKENIIDESGMPKERFSAEFPKEGPSILRIQQVVRGDSAAYFCASSPTGGSSYEQYFGPGTRLTVT.

This chain joins TRBV6-6 and TRBJ2-2; 9 positions match TRBD2. Germline CDR1 and CDR2: MNHNY and SVGAGI (reference sequence). Germline trimming cut 5 bases from V and 4 bases from J; bases unmatched to any gene: 8. The length of the CDR3 is 16 residues. CDR3 coding DNA: TGTGCCAGCAGTACGGATCTAGCGGGACTCACCGGGGAGCTGTTTTTT. Its protein product is CASSTDLAGLTGELFF.

The genes are TRBV28 and TRBJ2-7; 9 bases are a match to TRBD1. J was trimmed by 3 bases and V by 5 bases; bases with no gene match: 8. The CDR3 sequence is 15 residues long. Per germline, CDR1 MDHEN and CDR2 SYDVKM. The CDR3 DNA reads TGTGCCAGCAGTCCAACCGGGACAGGGAGCTACGAGCAGTACTTC. Translating it yields CASSPTGTGSYEQYF.

The V gene is TRBV29-1, the J gene TRBJ1-4; a weak D match, TRBD1 (5 bases). The CDR3 is 15 residues long. Germline CDR1 is SQVTM and CDR2 is ANQGSEA. V was shortened by 0 bases and J by 3 bases, with 11 bases between the two germline ends. The CDR3 loop reads CSVEDRETANEKLFF. CDR3 coding DNA: TGCAGCGTTGAAGATCGGGAGACAGCTAATGAAAAACTGTTTTTT. Based on the CDR3 plus reference TRBV29-1 and TRBJ1-4, the full variable domain is SAVISQKPSRDICQRGTSLTIQCQVDSQVTMMFWYRQQPGQSLTLIATANQGSEATYESGFVIDKFPISRPNLTFSTLTVSNMSPEDSSIYLCSVEDRETANEKLFFGSGTQLSVL.

The V and J genes are TRBV6-5 and TRBJ2-7; 13 positions agree with TRBD2. V shed 8 bases and J 6 bases; nucleotides not matched to a gene: 10. Germline CDR1 and CDR2: MNHEY and SVGAGI. This CDR3 region has 15 residues. The chain's CDR3 is CASGQLAGGVAEQYF. The CDR3 DNA is TGTGCCAGCGGCCAACTAGCGGGAGGGGTCGCCGAGCAGTACTTC.

CDR3 amino acids: CASSLASGGANEQFF. CDR3 sequence (DNA): TGTGCCAGCAGCTTAGCTAGCGGGGGGGCCAATGAGCAGTTCTTC. This chain joins TRBV7-9 and TRBJ2-1, with 11 bases that match TRBD2. Germline V gene lookup returns CDR1 SEHNR and CDR2 FQNEAQ (reference sequence). CDR3 length: 15 amino acids. V gave up 0 bases and J gave up 6 bases; unmatched junction bases: 1.

This chain joins TRBV11-2 and TRBJ2-3, with D perhaps matching TRBD1 (5 bases). Germline V lookup: CDR1 SGHAT, CDR2 FQNNGV. V lost 5 bases and J 6 bases, leaving 15 bases between the germline ends. The CDR3 is 14 residues long. CDR3 sequence (DNA): TGTGCCAGCAGCCCGAAAGGGGCGCCGGATACGCAGTATTTT. Translating it yields CASSPKGAPDTQYF.

This sequence joins TRBV10-1 and TRBJ2-7, with 11 bases that match TRBD2. The CDR3 extends over 16 amino acids. Trimming cost V 8 bases and J 1 base; bases outside gene matches: 10. Germline CDR1 is WNHNN and CDR2 is SYGVQD (reference sequence). The CDR3 loop is CASSKGGTSGSYEQYF. The CDR3, as DNA: TGCGCCAGCTCAAAAGGGGGGACTAGCGGTTCCTACGAGCAGTACTTC.

The chain recombines TRBV7-2 with TRBJ1-4; no reliable D call. V was pared by 8 bases and J by 5 bases, with 12 bases between. CDR1 is SGHTA and CDR2 is FQGNSA in the germline V gene. This CDR3 is built from 13 residues. The CDR3 loop reads CASRNPGNEKLFF. The CDR3 DNA reads TGTGCCAGCCGCAACCCGGGGAATGAAAAACTGTTTTTT.

CDR3 sequence reads: CASSQRTDQPQHF. The CDR3 bases are TGCGCCAGCAGCCAGAGAACCGATCAGCCCCAGCATTTT. This chain joins TRBV4-1 and TRBJ1-5, with D unresolved. Trimming removed 3 bases at V and 5 bases at J, with 8 bases between. This CDR3 region has 13 residues. The germline V gene encodes CDR1 MGHRA and CDR2 YSYEKL.